These T cell receptor beta chains were read from a single sample in a study of shared clonotypes between healthy human individuals. Assay used: immunoSEQ multiplex PCR; TCRdb lists only in-frame clones, some missing. The sample includes about half a million clones, 70% to 80% of them seen just once. The specimen sequenced was PBMCs. The origin of the receptors is a woman aged 40 to 55 in good health. Some clones in this sample may be carry-over from other donors' samples. Both conserved end residues are part of each CDR3. D genes are given only for firm matches. A clone size is listed for some rows: how often the clone was seen (once, few, many), or a class if it is expanded.

abundance,v_gene,d_gene,j_gene,CDR3aa,CDR3nt
.,TRBV5-5,.,TRBJ2-4,CASSLWRGQGNIQYF,TGTGCCAGCAGCTTGTGGCGGGGCCAGGGAAACATTCAGTACTTC
.,TRBV11-2,TRBD1,TRBJ2-7,CASSFDRVSLEQYF,TGTGCCAGCAGCTTTGACAGGGTGTCCCTCGAGCAGTACTTC
.,TRBV28,TRBD1,TRBJ1-2,CASSLADRAGYGYTF,TGTGCCAGCAGTTTAGCCGACAGGGCGGGCTATGGCTACACCTTC
.,TRBV14,.,TRBJ2-3,CASSQDALAVTQYF,TGTGCCAGCAGCCAAGACGCGTTAGCGGTTACGCAGTATTTT
.,TRBV7-2,TRBD2,TRBJ2-3,CASSSGGSTDTQYF,TGTGCCAGCAGCTCGGGAGGTAGCACAGATACGCAGTATTTT
.,TRBV5-4,TRBD2,TRBJ2-1,CASSFTGLGAVHEQFF,TGTGCCAGCAGCTTCACGGGACTAGGGGCCGTACATGAGCAGTTCTTC
.,TRBV5-1,TRBD2,TRBJ2-1,CASSLAGLNLYNEQFF,TGCGCCAGCAGCCTAGCGGGACTCAACTTATACAATGAGCAGTTCTTC
.,TRBV2,.,TRBJ2-3,CASSYTTLTDTQYF,TGTGCCAGCAGCTATACAACACTCACAGATACGCAGTATTTT
.,TRBV9,.,TRBJ2-1,CASSVGGGYPCNEQFF,TGTGCCAGCAGCGTAGGAGGGGGTTATCCCTGCAATGAGCAGTTCTTC
many,TRBV9,.,TRBJ2-1,CASSVTEAAYNEQFF,TGTGCCAGCAGCGTAACCGAGGCGGCTTACAATGAGCAGTTCTTC
few,TRBV4-2,TRBD2,TRBJ2-3,CASSQGGGPDTQYF,TGTGCCAGCAGCCAAGGGGGGGGACCAGATACGCAGTATTTT
.,TRBV30,TRBD2,TRBJ2-1,CAWETSGVYNEQFF,TGTGCCTGGGAGACTAGCGGGGTCTACAATGAGCAGTTCTTC
.,TRBV7-6,TRBD2,TRBJ2-7,CASSLAGGGPYEQYF,TGTGCCAGCAGCTTAGCGGGCGGGGGGCCCTACGAGCAGTACTTC
.,TRBV10-3,.,TRBJ1-5,CAISEEQGGQPQHF,TGTGCCATCAGTGAGGAACAGGGCGGTCAGCCCCAGCATTTT
many,TRBV11-2,TRBD2,TRBJ2-1,CASSLQREPPYNEQFF,TGTGCCAGCAGCTTGCAGCGGGAGCCCCCCTACAATGAGCAGTTCTTC
.,TRBV19,TRBD1,TRBJ2-1,CASSGTDFSYNEQFF,TGTGCCAGCTCCGGGACAGACTTCTCCTACAATGAGCAGTTCTTC